The entry that follows covers one T cell receptor beta chain sequence. Its antigen is unidentified. The data are from a study of CD8 T cells in ankylosing spondylitis. Whole-study findings and limits: Among TCR beta sequences, a motif of about 8 highly homologous variants appeared characteristic of ankylosing spondylitis blood.

TCRdb recomputed calls from the 5' RACE reads with MiXCR, one row per CDR3 protein. The sample lists some 220,000 distinct CDR3 sequences; roughly 6.6% were seen once. This TCR was recovered from a male donor with ankylosing spondylitis. The sample comprised blood, either unsorted or a sorted T cell fraction (not recorded which).

As DNA, the CDR3 is TGTGCCAGCAGCCCTCAGGGGGGGAACTACGAGCAGTACTTC. The encoded protein is CASSPQGGNYEQYF. This rearrangement joins TRBV6-2 or TRBV6-3 to TRBJ2-7; the D gene could be TRBD1 or TRBD2 (7 bases each). The CDR3 runs to 14 residues. Trimming took off 6 bases at V and 3 bases at J, with 15 bases between the two ends. Germline V CDR1 and CDR2: MNHEY, SVGEGT.